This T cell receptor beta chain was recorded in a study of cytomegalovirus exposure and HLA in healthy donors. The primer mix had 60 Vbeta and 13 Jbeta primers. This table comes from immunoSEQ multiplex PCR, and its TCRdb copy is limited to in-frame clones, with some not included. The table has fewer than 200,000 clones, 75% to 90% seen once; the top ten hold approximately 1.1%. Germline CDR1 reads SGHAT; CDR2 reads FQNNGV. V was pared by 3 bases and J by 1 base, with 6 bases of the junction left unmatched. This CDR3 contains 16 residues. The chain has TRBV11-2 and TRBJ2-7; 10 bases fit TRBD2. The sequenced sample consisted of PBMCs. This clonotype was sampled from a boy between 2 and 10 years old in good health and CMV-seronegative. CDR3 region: CASSLGAGGRSYEQYF. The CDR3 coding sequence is TGTGCCAGCAGCTTGGGAGCGGGGGGGCGTTCCTACGAGCAGTACTTC.